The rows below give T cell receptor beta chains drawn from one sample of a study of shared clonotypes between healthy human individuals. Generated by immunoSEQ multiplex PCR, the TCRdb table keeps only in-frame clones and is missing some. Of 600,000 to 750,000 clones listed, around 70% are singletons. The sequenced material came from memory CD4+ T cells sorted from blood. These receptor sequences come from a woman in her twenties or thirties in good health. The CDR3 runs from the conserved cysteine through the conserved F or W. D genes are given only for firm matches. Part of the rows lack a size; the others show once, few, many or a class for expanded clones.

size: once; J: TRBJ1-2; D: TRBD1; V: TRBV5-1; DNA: TGCGCCAGCAGCTTCGACGGACAGGGATTTAACTATGGCTACACCTTC; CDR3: CASSFDGQGFNYGYTF
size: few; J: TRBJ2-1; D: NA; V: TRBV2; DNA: TGTGCCAGCAGGCGGGACCCTGGGGATGAGCAGTTCTTC; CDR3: CASRRDPGDEQFF
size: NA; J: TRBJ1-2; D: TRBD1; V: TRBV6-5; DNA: TGTGCCAGCACCCGGGACAGAAGAACATCCTATGGCTACACCTTC; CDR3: CASTRDRRTSYGYTF
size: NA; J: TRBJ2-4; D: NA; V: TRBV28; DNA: TGTGCCAGCGGGCGTGGGGGCGCCGGGACTAACTTC; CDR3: CASGRGGAGTNF
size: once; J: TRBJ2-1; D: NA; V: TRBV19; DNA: TGTGCCAGTAGTAGAGACGGACCCTCCTACAATGAGCAGTTCTTC; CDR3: CASSRDGPSYNEQFF
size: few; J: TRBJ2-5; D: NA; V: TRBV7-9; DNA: TGTGCCAGCAGCTTAAACGCAGGACAAGAGACCCAGTACTTC; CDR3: CASSLNAGQETQYF
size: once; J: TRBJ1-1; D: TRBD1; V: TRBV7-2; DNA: TGTGCCAGCAGCTTAGGAGGGGGCCTGATGAACACTGAAGCTTTCTTT; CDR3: CASSLGGGLMNTEAFF
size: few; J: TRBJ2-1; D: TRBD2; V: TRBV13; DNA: TGTGCCAGCAGCTGGACTAGGGACAATGAGCAGTTCTTC; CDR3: CASSWTRDNEQFF
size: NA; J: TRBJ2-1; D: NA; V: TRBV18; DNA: TGTGCCAGCTCACGACAGGGAGGGGACAATGAGCAGTTCTTC; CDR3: CASSRQGGDNEQFF
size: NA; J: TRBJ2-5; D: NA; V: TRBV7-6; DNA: TGTGCCAGCAGCTTAGGTGGGACCAGAGAGACCCAGTACTTC; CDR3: CASSLGGTRETQYF
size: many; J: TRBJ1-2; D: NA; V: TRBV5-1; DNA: TGCGCCAGCAGCTTGGATGGGGCGGTCGGCTACACCTTC; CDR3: CASSLDGAVGYTF
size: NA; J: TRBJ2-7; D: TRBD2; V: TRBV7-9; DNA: TGTGCCAGCAGCCTGACTAGCGGGACTACCTACGAGCAGTACTTC; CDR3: CASSLTSGTTYEQYF
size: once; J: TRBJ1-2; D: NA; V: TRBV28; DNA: TGTGCCAGCAGTCGCCGACAGGACTATGGCTACACCTTC; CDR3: CASSRRQDYGYTF
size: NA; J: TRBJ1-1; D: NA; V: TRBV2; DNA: TGTGCCAGCGGGGACCTGAAGATGAACACTGAAGCTTTCTTT; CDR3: CASGDLKMNTEAFF
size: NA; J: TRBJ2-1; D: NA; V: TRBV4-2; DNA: TGTGCCAGCAGCCAAGTCGGGGGAGTGAATGAGCAGTTCTTC; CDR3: CASSQVGGVNEQFF
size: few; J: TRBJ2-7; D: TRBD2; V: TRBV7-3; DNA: TGTGCCAGCAGCTTAGGAGCGGGAGGTGGAGAGCAGTACTTC; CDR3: CASSLGAGGGEQYF
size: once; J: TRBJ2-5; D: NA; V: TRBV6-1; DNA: TGTGCCAGCAGTGATAGGCAAGAGACCCAGTACTTC; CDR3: CASSDRQETQYF
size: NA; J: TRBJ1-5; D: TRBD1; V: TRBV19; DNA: TGTGCCAGTAGTACCGGACAGGCGGGCCAGCCCCAGCATTTT; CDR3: CASSTGQAGQPQHF
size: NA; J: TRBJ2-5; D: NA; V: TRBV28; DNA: TGTGCCAGCAGTTTGAAATTCGAAGTGCGGGGGACCCAGTACTTC; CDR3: CASSLKFEVRGTQYF
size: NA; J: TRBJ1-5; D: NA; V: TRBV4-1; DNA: TGCGCCAGCAGCCTAGGGGGATCGGGGCAGCCCCAGCATTTT; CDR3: CASSLGGSGQPQHF
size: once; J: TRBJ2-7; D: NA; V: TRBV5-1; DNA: TGCGCCAGCAGCTTGGGGGACCTTGGAGCAAGCGAGCAGTACTTC; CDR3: CASSLGDLGASEQYF
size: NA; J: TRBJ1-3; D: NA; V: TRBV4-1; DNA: TGCGCCAGCGGCGGGGGGGGCTCTGGAAACACCATATATTTT; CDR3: CASGGGGSGNTIYF
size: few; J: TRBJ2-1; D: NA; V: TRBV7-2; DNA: TGTGCCAGCAGCGAGGCCAATCCCAATGAGCAGTTCTTC; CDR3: CASSEANPNEQFF
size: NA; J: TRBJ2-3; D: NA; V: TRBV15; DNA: TGTGCCACCAGCAGAGATCGAAATACGCAGTATTTT; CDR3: CATSRDRNTQYF
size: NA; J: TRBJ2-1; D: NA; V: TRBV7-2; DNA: TGTGCCAGCAGCGCAAGCGGAAGCTCCTACAATGAGCAGTTCTTC; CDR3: CASSASGSSYNEQFF
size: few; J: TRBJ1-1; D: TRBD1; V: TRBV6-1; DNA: TGTGCCAGCAGTGAAGCTACAGGGGTGAACACTGAAGCTTTCTTT; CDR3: CASSEATGVNTEAFF
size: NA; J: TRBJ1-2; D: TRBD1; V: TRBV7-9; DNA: TGTGCCAGCAGCTTAACTCAGGGGGACTATGGCTACACCTTC; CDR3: CASSLTQGDYGYTF
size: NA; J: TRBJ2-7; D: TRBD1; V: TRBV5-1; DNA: TGCGCCAGCAGCTTGGGGGACAGAGATTTAGGCGAGCAGTACTTC; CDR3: CASSLGDRDLGEQYF
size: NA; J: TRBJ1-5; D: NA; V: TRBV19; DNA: TGTGCCAGTAGTGCCAACCGGGGTCCAAGCAATCAGCCCCAGCATTTT; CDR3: CASSANRGPSNQPQHF
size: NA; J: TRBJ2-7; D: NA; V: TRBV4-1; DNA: TGCGCCAGCAGCCAAGGGTCCGACCCTTCCTACGAGCAGTACTTC; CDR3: CASSQGSDPSYEQYF
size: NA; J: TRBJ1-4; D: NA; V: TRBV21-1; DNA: TGTGCCCTACTTTCGGGGGGCGTGTGGGGGAATGAAAAACTGTTTTTT; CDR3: CALLSGGVWGNEKLFF
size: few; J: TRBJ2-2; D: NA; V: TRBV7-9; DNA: TGTGCCAGCAGCCCGTACACCGGGGAGCTGTTTTTT; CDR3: CASSPYTGELFF
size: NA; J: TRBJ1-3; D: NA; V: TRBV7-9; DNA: TGTGCCAGCAGCAGGGACGGAAACACCATATATTTT; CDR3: CASSRDGNTIYF
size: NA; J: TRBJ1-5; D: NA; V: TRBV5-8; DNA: TGTGCCAGCAGCTATGGGGGTTGGCAGGGCTATAGCAATCAGCCCCAGCATTTT; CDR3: CASSYGGWQGYSNQPQHF
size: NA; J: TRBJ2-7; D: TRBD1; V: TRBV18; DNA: TGTGCCAGCTCACCGGGGACAGGGAATAACGAGCAGTACTTC; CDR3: CASSPGTGNNEQYF
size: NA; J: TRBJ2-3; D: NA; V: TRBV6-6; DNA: TGTGCCAGCACCGAAAGGGGTACGCAGTATTTT; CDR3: CASTERGTQYF
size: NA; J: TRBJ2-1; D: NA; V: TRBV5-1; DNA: TGCGCCAGCAGTGTCAGTCGGCACTACAATGAGCAGTTCTTC; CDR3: CASSVSRHYNEQFF
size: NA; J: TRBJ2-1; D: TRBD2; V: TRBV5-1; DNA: TGCGCCAGCAGCTGGGCTAGCGGGGCTGCCTTAAATGAGCAGTTCTTC; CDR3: CASSWASGAALNEQFF
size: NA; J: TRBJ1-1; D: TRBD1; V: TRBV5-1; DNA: TGCGCCAGCAGCTTGGGAGACAGAGGGGGCCCGTGGGACACTGAAGCTTTCTTT; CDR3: CASSLGDRGGPWDTEAFF
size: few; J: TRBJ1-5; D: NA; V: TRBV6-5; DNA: TGTGCCAGCAGTGACCGTGATAATCAGCCCCAGCATTTT; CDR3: CASSDRDNQPQHF
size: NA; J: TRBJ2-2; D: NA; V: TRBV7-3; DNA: TGTGCCAGCAGTTATGACAGCACCGGGGAGCTGTTTTTT; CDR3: CASSYDSTGELFF
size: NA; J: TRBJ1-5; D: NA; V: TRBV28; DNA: TGTGCCAGCAGTACCCGACCGGATCAGCCCCAGCATTTT; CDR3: CASSTRPDQPQHF
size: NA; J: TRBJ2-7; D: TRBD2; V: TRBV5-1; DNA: TGCGCCAGCAGTTATAGCGGGACTCGCGAGCAGTACTTC; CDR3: CASSYSGTREQYF
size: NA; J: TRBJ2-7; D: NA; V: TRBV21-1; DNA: TGTGCCAGCAGACAAGGGACAGCACGCTCCTACGAGCAGTACTTC; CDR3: CASRQGTARSYEQYF
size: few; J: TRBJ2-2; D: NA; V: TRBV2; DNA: TGTGCCAGCAGTTCCGACAGGCCTAGGACCGGGGAGCTGTTTTTT; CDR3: CASSSDRPRTGELFF
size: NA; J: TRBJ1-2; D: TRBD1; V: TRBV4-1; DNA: TGCGCCAGCAGCCAGGGACAGGCGTCGGGCTATGGCTACACCTTC; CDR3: CASSQGQASGYGYTF